Shown below are 21 T cell receptor beta chains from a single sample sequenced in a study of shared clonotypes between healthy human individuals. Libraries were prepared by immunoSEQ multiplex PCR; TCRdb keeps only in-frame clonotypes and omits some of them. Altogether roughly 1,600,000 clones are present, less than 99% being singletons, with the ten largest covering about 0.35%. Sequencing was performed on naive CD4+ T cells sorted from blood. Subset: CD45RA+ positively selected. These receptor sequences come from a man younger than 45 in good health.

This chain uses TRBV5-1 with TRBJ2-7; TRBD2 agrees at 11 bases. Trimming at V came to 5 bases and at J to 3 bases, leaving 10 bases not matched to a gene. CDR1 and CDR2 from the germline V gene are SGHRS and YFSETQ. CDR3 size: 16 residues. CDR3 in amino acids: CASRETLAGGFYEQYF. CDR3 nucleotide sequence: TGCGCCAGCAGAGAGACGCTAGCGGGAGGATTCTACGAGCAGTACTTC.

This rearrangement joins TRBV6-5 to TRBJ2-4, with D possibly matching TRBD1 (5 bases). The CDR3 sequence is 14 residues long. Germline lookup yields CDR1 MNHEY and CDR2 SVGAGI. Trimming removed 4 bases from V and 8 bases from J, with 15 bases in between. The DNA of the CDR3 is TGTGCCAGCAGTTTCCTTAGACAGACACACATTCAGTACTTC. Encoded protein: CASSFLRQTHIQYF.

CDR3 sequence reads: CASSLGLRSGELFF. The CDR3 DNA reads as TGTGCCAGTAGTTTGGGCCTTAGGTCCGGGGAGCTGTTTTTT. This sequence joins TRBV19 and TRBJ2-2, with no clear D. The CDR3 contains 14 residues. Germline V gene data show CDR1 as LNHDA and CDR2 as SQIVND (reference sequence). Between the trimmed V and J ends, which lost 5 bases and 6 bases, there was a span of 13 bases.

This rearrangement joins TRBV5-1 to TRBJ2-7; D gene uncertain. V dropped 0 bases and J dropped 7 bases, with 8 bases sitting between them. CDR1 and CDR2 (germline): SGHRS, YFSETQ. The CDR3 runs 12 residues. CDR3 sequence reads: CASSLVAEEQYF. The DNA for the CDR3 is TGCGCCAGCAGCTTGGTGGCAGAAGAGCAGTACTTC.

V and J are TRBV2 and TRBJ2-7, with 8 bases aligning to TRBD2. V shed 5 bases and J 0 bases; nucleotides not matched to a gene: 3. The length of the CDR3 is 14 residues. CDR1 is SNHLY and CDR2 is FYNNEI in the germline V gene. The CDR3, as DNA: TGTGCCAGCAGTACTAGCGGATACTCCTACGAGCAGTACTTC. Amino acids: CASSTSGYSYEQYF.

The chain is built from TRBV4-2 and TRBJ2-7; TRBD2 agrees at 7 bases. Losses at the gene ends were 0 bases for V and 1 base for J; bases not matched to a gene: 12. Germline CDR1 LGHNA, CDR2 YNFKEQ. The CDR3 consists of 18 residues. CDR3 region: CASSQEGPGLGGSYEQYF. CDR3 coding DNA: TGTGCCAGCAGCCAAGAAGGGCCCGGACTAGGTGGGTCCTACGAGCAGTACTTC.

The V gene is TRBV11-2, the J gene TRBJ2-2; perhaps TRBD2 as D (6 bases). V lost 1 base and J lost 6, with 21 bases in between. There are 18 residues in the CDR3. Germline CDR1 reads SGHAT; CDR2 reads FQNNGV. The CDR3 nucleotides are TGTGCCAGCAGCTTAGGGGCCCGGGGGATTAGGGGCTCCGGGGAGCTGTTTTTT. Its translation: CASSLGARGIRGSGELFF.

This clone is a singleton in its sample. This chain links TRBV19 with TRBJ2-2; D is ambiguous. The V end was cut by 1 base, the J end by 0 bases, with 3 bases between. The CDR3 has 14 residues. Germline V gene sequence: CDR1 LNHDA, CDR2 SQIVND (reference sequence). CDR3 DNA: TGTGCCAGTAGTATAGTAGCGAACACCGGGGAGCTGTTTTTT. Its translation: CASSIVANTGELFF.

The rearrangement uses TRBV7-8 and TRBJ2-7; D is possibly TRBD2 (6 bases). The V gene's germline CDR1 is SGHVS and CDR2 FQNEAQ. Trimming stripped 1 base from V and 12 bases from J, with 22 bases between. The length of the CDR3 is 15 residues. The CDR3 protein is CASSLGRGTRTRPYF. As DNA, the CDR3 is TGTGCCAGCAGCTTAGGTCGGGGGACCAGAACTAGGCCGTACTTC.

The chain is built from TRBV19 and TRBJ2-1, with 8 bases matching TRBD2. Germline CDR1 is LNHDA and CDR2 is SQIVND (reference sequence). With 6 bases clipped from V and 3 bases from J, the junction kept 10 bases outside the gene matches. The CDR3 runs 16 residues. CDR3 coding DNA: TGTGCCAGTAGCAGCCTCGGGGCGGGAGGCTACAATGAGCAGTTCTTC. Translating it yields CASSSLGAGGYNEQFF. The whole variable domain, remainder taken from reference TRBV19 and TRBJ2-1, is DGGITQSPKYLFRKEGQNVTLSCEQNLNHDAMYWYRQDPGQGLRLIYYSQIVNDFQKGDIAEGYSVSREKKESFPLTVTSAQKNPTAFYLCASSSLGAGGYNEQFFGPGTRLTVL.

This chain links TRBV11-3 with TRBJ2-1; D gene uncertain. Germline-derived CDR1 and CDR2 are SGHNT and YENEEA. The length of the CDR3 is 15 residues. V dropped 3 bases and J dropped 0 bases, with 9 bases sitting between them. In DNA, the CDR3 is TGTGCCAGCAGCTTGGTTCGGAGCTCCTACAATGAGCAGTTCTTC. Its translation: CASSLVRSSYNEQFF.

The chain carries TRBV19 and TRBJ1-2; 7 bases align to TRBD1. This CDR3 comprises 13 residues. The junction had 3 bases not matched to a gene; V was cut back by 3 bases and J by 5 bases. Germline V gene data show CDR1 as LNHDA and CDR2 as SQIVND (reference sequence). CDR3 sequence: CASSIDREYGYTF. CDR3 coding DNA: TGTGCCAGTAGTATTGACAGGGAATATGGCTACACCTTC. Filled out from reference TRBV19 and TRBJ1-2, the complete variable domain reads DGGITQSPKYLFRKEGQNVTLSCEQNLNHDAMYWYRQDPGQGLRLIYYSQIVNDFQKGDIAEGYSVSREKKESFPLTVTSAQKNPTAFYLCASSIDREYGYTFGSGTRLTVV.

This chain connects TRBV5-1 to TRBJ1-2, with a weak D call TRBD1 (6 bases). Germline V CDR1 and CDR2: SGHRS, YFSETQ. The CDR3 runs 15 residues. V was trimmed by 3 bases and J by 11 bases, leaving 23 bases between them. The CDR3 DNA sequence: TGCGCCAGCAGCTCGGGTGTGGGGGGCGCTTCAAAGTACACCTTC. The encoded protein is CASSSGVGGASKYTF.

This clone was counted once. J is TRBJ2-1 and V is TRBV18; TRBD2 matches at 8 bases. The V segment lost 5 bases and the J segment 4 bases; nucleotides outside the gene matches: 7. Germline loops: CDR1 KGHSH, CDR2 LQKENI. The CDR3 runs 15 residues. In DNA form, the CDR3 reads TGTGCCAGCTCAGCTACTAGCGGCCTGTACAATGAGCAGTTCTTC. It is translated as CASSATSGLYNEQFF.

The rearrangement links TRBV30 to TRBJ1-5; 9 bases are a match to TRBD1. V lost 5 bases, J lost 5 bases, and 4 bases stayed unmatched. In germline, CDR1 is GTSNPN, CDR2 SVGIG (reference sequence). The length of the CDR3 is 13 residues. The CDR3 loop reads CAWGDREHQPQHF. Written as DNA, the CDR3 is TGTGCCTGGGGGGACAGGGAGCATCAGCCCCAGCATTTT.

This chain links TRBV5-1 with TRBJ2-7, with 7 positions matching TRBD1. V lost 0 bases to trimming and J lost 12 bases; unmatched junction nucleotides: 12. CDR3 length equals 14 residues. Germline lookup yields CDR1 SGHRS and CDR2 YFSETQ. CDR3 coding DNA: TGCGCCAGCAGCTTGGAGGGACAGAGCCGAACGCGGTACTTC. Protein product: CASSLEGQSRTRYF.

The J gene is TRBJ2-5, the V gene TRBV7-9; 9 nucleotides agree with TRBD2. Per the germline V gene, CDR1 is SEHNR and CDR2 is FQNEAQ (reference sequence). V was pared by 3 bases and J by 7 bases, with 15 bases of the junction left unmatched. This CDR3 is built from 17 residues. The CDR3 DNA is TGTGCCAGCAGCTTCCCCCCTAGCGGGGCGAGGAAGGGGACCCAGTACTTC. Translating gives CASSFPPSGARKGTQYF.

The table lists this clone with a count of one. The chain recombines TRBV5-1 with TRBJ1-2; TRBD1 aligns across 7 bases. The CDR3 runs 15 residues. V trimming: 5 bases; J trimming: 8 bases; junction bases outside the gene matches: 15. Germline CDR1 SGHRS, CDR2 YFSETQ. The CDR3 spells CASRRHFTGDVGYTF. CDR3 DNA: TGCGCCAGCAGGCGCCACTTCACAGGGGACGTGGGCTACACCTTC. The variable domain in full, with the rest retrieved from reference TRBV5-1 and TRBJ1-2, is KAGVTQTPRYLIKTRGQQVTLSCSPISGHRSVSWYQQTPGQGLQFLFEYFSETQRNKGNFPGRFSGRQFSNSRSEMNVSTLELGDSALYLCASRRHFTGDVGYTFGSGTRLTVV.

V usage is TRBV9 and J usage is TRBJ2-3, with D unclear. V was cut by 3 bases and J by 9 bases, with 8 bases left in between. Germline lookup yields CDR1 SGDLS and CDR2 YYNGEE. CDR3 length: 11 residues. Here the CDR3 reads CASSDPRTQYF. DNA of the CDR3: TGTGCCAGCAGCGACCCGAGGACGCAGTATTTT.

Concerning this clone itself: Other DNA sequences in this sample translate to the same CDR3. The J gene is TRBJ2-7, the V gene TRBV7-9, with D tentatively TRBD1 (6 bases). The CDR3 sequence is 14 residues long. Trimming shortened V by 0 bases and J by 2 bases, and 8 bases separated the two germline ends. Germline CDR1 is SEHNR and CDR2 is FQNEAQ (reference sequence). Here the CDR3 DNA reads TGTGCCAGCAGCTTAGCCGGGACAACCTACGAGCAGTACTTC. Translation: CASSLAGTTYEQYF.

The chain combines TRBV5-1 with TRBJ2-5, with 10 nucleotides matching TRBD2. The CDR3 is 16 amino acids. Trimming removed 0 bases from V and 3 bases from J; junction bases left unmatched: 5. Germline CDR1 and CDR2: SGHRS and YFSETQ. This chain's CDR3 is CASSLVASGGEETQYF. The CDR3 DNA sequence: TGCGCCAGCAGCTTGGTGGCTAGCGGGGGAGAAGAGACCCAGTACTTC. The full variable domain, its missing parts supplied by reference TRBV5-1 and TRBJ2-5, is KAGVTQTPRYLIKTRGQQVTLSCSPISGHRSVSWYQQTPGQGLQFLFEYFSETQRNKGNFPGRFSGRQFSNSRSEMNVSTLELGDSALYLCASSLVASGGEETQYFGPGTRLLVL.